The text below deals with one T cell receptor (beta chain). This entry belongs to a study of blood T cell repertoires in COVID-19. In the original workflow: Cell counts per sample came from amplifying reference gene primers. Using immunoSEQ multiplex PCR, the repertoire was profiled, and TCRdb retains in-frame clones only, with some absent. The V and J calls and clone size were taken over from that table, and D and trimming were inferred from the DNA. Here the sample spans over 120,000 clones, roughly four fifths being singletons. CDR1 is LNHDA, CDR2 SQIVND, per germline (reference sequence). Trimming removed 7 bases from V and 0 bases from J, with 10 bases in between. The CDR3 sequence is 14 residues long.

The clonotype comes from a man over 45 who had recovered from COVID-19. J is TRBJ1-3 and V is TRBV19; no clear D gene. The sample was PBMCs or T cells enriched from blood (not recorded which). CDR3 residues: CASKAFSSGNTIYF. In DNA, the CDR3 is TGTGCCAGTAAAGCCTTTTCCTCTGGAAACACCATATATTTT.